The sequence of this T cell receptor beta chain was determined in a study of cytomegalovirus exposure and HLA in healthy donors. Whole-study results and caveats: In a later analysis, parvovirus B19, influenza, CMV and Epstein-Barr virus appeared linked to several top co-occurrence clusters.

Per germline, CDR1 MNHEY and CDR2 SVGAGI. V was clipped by 6 bases and J by 4 bases; unmatched bases: 3. CDR3 length equals 13 residues. Although they were nominally healthy when sampled, donors likely had unrecorded immune exposures. PCR involved 60 Vbeta and 13 Jbeta primers. Sequencing used immunoSEQ multiplex PCR; TCRdb keeps in-frame clones, though not all of them. The repertoire has about 130,000 clones, more than 60% of them found once; the top ten carry less than 2%. Remarks on this clone: Its antigen is currently unknown.

The sample taken for sequencing was PBMCs. The J gene is TRBJ2-3, the V gene TRBV6-5; 8 positions agree with TRBD2. The clonotype originates from a woman aged 35 to 49 in good health and CMV-seronegative. CDR3 sequence reads: CASRPGGADTQYF. Written as DNA, the CDR3 is TGTGCCAGCAGGCCGGGGGGGGCAGATACGCAGTATTTT.